What follows describes a single T cell receptor beta chain. This receptor's antigen is unknown. No per-base quality is available; no much larger clone lies one base away. The sample comes from a study of blood T cell repertoires in COVID-19 (dated by TCRdb to 2020 to 2022). The study in broad terms: Samples from collaborators originated in the United States, Italy and Spain and spanned both the acute and convalescent phases of COVID-19. The prospective study material was composed of cDNA or gDNA derived from T cells, B-cell-depleted T cells, or PBMCs. Sample metadata almost always included a de-identified subject ID, COVID-19 status, age in years and sex. The repertoires were made available in a free public database intended to serve as a resource for research on the immune response to SARS-CoV-2. HLA class I and class II types, where available, came from metadata supplied by the sample provider rather than from assay-based typing. Deeply sampled blood TCRbeta repertoires from subjects exposed to, actively infected with, or recovered from COVID-19 were included in the dataset. Samples were obtained from the ongoing ImmuneRACE study (first 160 participants) and from 1,200 or so subjects provided by 6 global collaborators. Overall study outcomes, separate from this receptor: How much clinical and demographic metadata was included differed by source and by participant, and the metadata was provided uncurated.

Per the germline V gene (reference sequence), MNHEY is the CDR1 and SMNVEV is the CDR2. V ends up 2 bases short and J 7 bases short, with an unmatched junction base count of 3. The CDR3 goes from the cysteine to the phenylalanine over 14 residues. Just CDR3 DNA is preserved here, 42 bases in frame from base 1. Whole blood was collected in K2EDTA tubes by collaborating institutions according to the institutions' own protocols. Collaborator samples were shipped for TCRbeta analysis as frozen whole blood, isolated PBMCs, or DNA extracted from either sample type. TCRbeta CDR3 regions were amplified from genomic DNA by means of the immunoSEQ Assay, a bias-controlled multiplex PCR. Per the authors' processing: Nucleated cell counts per sample were estimated from amplification of reference gene primers within the assay. To quantify the absolute abundance of each unique TCRbeta CDR3 rearrangement, sequence reads were collapsed and filtered. For each sample, productive Simpson clonality was calculated by taking the square root of Simpson's diversity index across productive rearrangements. The immuneACCESS repertoire file appears here via TCRdb, limited to in-frame rearrangements. These files lack a portion of the clones; in checked studies, under half of the deficit traces to unresolved V genes, and the cause of the others is not known. The V and J calls and clone size were taken over from that table, and D and trimming were inferred from the DNA. The sample table contains about 140,000 clones; only one count was recorded for 80% to 90% of them. In total, the top ten clones hold roughly 1% of the sample.

The rearranged chain carries TRBV27 and TRBJ1-5, and 9 junction bases match TRBD1. The sequenced sample consisted of peripheral blood. The sequence derives from a woman in her 50s with acute or convalescent COVID-19. The CDR3 is CASSLTGGLQPQHF. The DNA sequence follows: TGTGCCAGCAGTTTAACAGGGGGCTTACAGCCCCAGCATTTT.